Here is one TCR beta chain with its context. Its antigen remains unidentified. Profiling that covered TCR beta VDJ and CDR3 relied on genomic DNA as its template. TCRdb reprocessed the reads via MiXCR and lists one record per CDR3 protein. This sample carries approximately 250,000 distinct CDR3 sequences, 70% to 85% of them seen once, and the ten largest clones take 42%. Trimming shortened V by 6 bases and J by 12 bases, and 15 bases separated the two germline ends. CDR3 length: 11 amino acids. Germline V gives CDR1 DFQATT, CDR2 SNEGSKA (reference sequence). The data originate from a study of CD8+CD57+ T cells in acquired aplastic anemia. At the level of the study: Each DNA sample taken from sorted CD4+ and CD8+ cells came to about 3.4 ug on average. Notes on the study in general: No significant difference in CD8+ Simpson's diversity was found between patients and controls. Between patients and controls, 25 to 35 CD8+ CDR3 sequences were found in common.

Sequenced patients had shown CD8+CD57+ cell expansion by flow cytometry. Severe acquired aplastic anemia was diagnosed in all patients. The sequence derives from a human donor with aplastic anemia. The gene calls are TRBV20-1 and TRBJ2-1, with D perhaps assigned TRBD1 or TRBD2 (5 bases each). The sequencing sample was made of sorted CD4+, CD8+, or CD8+CD57+ T cells (not recorded which) from PBMCs. CDR3 protein: CSARGGKGQFF. As DNA, the CDR3 is TGCAGTGCCCGGGGCGGTAAGGGGCAGTTCTTC.